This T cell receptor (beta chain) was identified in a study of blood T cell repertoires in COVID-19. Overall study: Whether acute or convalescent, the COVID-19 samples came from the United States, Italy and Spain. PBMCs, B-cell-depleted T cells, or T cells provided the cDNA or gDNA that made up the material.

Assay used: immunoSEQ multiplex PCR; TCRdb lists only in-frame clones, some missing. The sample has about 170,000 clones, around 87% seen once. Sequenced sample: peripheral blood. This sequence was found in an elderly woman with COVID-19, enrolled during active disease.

The CDR3 bases are TGTGCCATCAGTGAAGTACGACTAGCGGGAGTCTCCTACGAGCAGTACTTC. This translates into CAISEVRLAGVSYEQYF. The V call is TRBV10-3, the J call TRBJ2-7, with 12 bases that match TRBD2. The CDR3 runs 17 residues. V was clipped by 3 bases and J by 0 bases; unmatched bases: 6. Germline CDR1 is ENHRY and CDR2 is SYGVKD.